This T cell receptor (beta chain) originates from a study of blood T cell repertoires in COVID-19. Study-level background: Sites across the United States, Italy and Spain contributed samples from acute and convalescent COVID-19. Sample material is recorded as cDNA or gDNA derived from T cells, B-cell-depleted T cells, or PBMCs.

V lost 4 bases, J lost 7 bases, and 2 bases stayed unmatched. This CDR3 region has 13 residues. During active infection, Seattle patients enrolled and were then monitored through disease. Original methodology: Reference gene primer amplification yielded estimated nucleated cell counts. TCRdb's copy holds only in-frame clones and misses some; the assay was immunoSEQ multiplex PCR. For V, J and clone size, that table is used; D and trimming come from the DNA. The sample lists fewer than 250,000 clones; 84% were seen once. The receptor was isolated from an elderly woman with COVID-19, enrolled during active disease. Sequencing was done on a sample of peripheral blood. J is TRBJ2-2 and V is TRBV12-3 or TRBV12-4; 8 bases align to TRBD1. CDR3 region: CASSWTGFGELFF. The CDR3 DNA follows: TGTGCCAGCAGTTGGACAGGGTTCGGGGAGCTGTTTTTT.